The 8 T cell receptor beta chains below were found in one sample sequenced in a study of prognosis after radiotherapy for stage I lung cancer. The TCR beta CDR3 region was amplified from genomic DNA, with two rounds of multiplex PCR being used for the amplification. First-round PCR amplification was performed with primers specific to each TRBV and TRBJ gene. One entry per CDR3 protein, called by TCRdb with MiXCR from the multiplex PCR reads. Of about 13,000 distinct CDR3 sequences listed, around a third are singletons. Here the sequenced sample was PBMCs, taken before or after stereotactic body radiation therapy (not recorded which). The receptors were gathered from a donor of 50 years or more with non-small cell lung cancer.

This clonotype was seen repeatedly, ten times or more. The CDR3 is CASSPPTGKKETQYF. CDR3 in DNA: TGTGCCAGCTCCCCCCCGACAGGGAAAAAAGAGACCCAGTACTTC. The chain employs TRBV18 and TRBJ2-5; TRBD1 agrees at 7 bases. With 6 bases clipped from V and 3 bases from J, the junction kept 10 bases outside the gene matches. In germline, CDR1 is KGHSH, CDR2 LQKENI. The CDR3 has 15 amino acids.

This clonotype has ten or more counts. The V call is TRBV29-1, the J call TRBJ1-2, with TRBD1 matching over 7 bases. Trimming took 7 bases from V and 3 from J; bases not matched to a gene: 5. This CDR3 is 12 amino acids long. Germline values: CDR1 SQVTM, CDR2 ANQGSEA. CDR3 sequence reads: CSGRQGDYGYTF. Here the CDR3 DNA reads TGCAGCGGTAGACAGGGAGACTATGGCTACACCTTC.

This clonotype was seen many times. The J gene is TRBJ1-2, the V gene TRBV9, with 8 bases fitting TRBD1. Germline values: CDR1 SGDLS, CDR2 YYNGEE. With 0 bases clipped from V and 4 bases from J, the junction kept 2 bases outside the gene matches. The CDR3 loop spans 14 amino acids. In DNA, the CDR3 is TGTGCCAGCAGCGTAGATACAGGGGGCTATGGCTACACCTTC. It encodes CASSVDTGGYGYTF. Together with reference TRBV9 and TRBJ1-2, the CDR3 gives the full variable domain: DSGVTQTPKHLITATGQRVTLRCSPRSGDLSVYWYQQSLDQGLQFLIQYYNGEERAKGNILERFSAQQFPDLHSELNLSSLELGDSALYFCASSVDTGGYGYTFGSGTRLTVV.

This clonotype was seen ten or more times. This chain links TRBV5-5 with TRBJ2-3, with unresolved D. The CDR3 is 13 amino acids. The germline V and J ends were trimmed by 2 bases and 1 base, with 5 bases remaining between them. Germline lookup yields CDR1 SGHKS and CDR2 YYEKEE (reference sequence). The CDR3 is CASSFPGTDTQYF. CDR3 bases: TGTGCCAGCAGCTTTCCGGGCACAGATACGCAGTATTTT. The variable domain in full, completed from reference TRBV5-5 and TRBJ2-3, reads DAGVTQSPTHLIKTRGQQVTLRCSPISGHKSVSWYQQVLGQGPQFIFQYYEKEERGRGNFPDRFSARQFPNYSSELNVNALLLGDSALYLCASSFPGTDTQYFGPGTRLTVL.

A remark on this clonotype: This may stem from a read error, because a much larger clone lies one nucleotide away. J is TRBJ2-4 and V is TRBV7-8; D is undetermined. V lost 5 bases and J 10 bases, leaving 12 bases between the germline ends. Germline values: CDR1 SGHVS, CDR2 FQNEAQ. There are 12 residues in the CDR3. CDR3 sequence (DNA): TGTGCCAGCAGCGAGACCACAAAAATTCAGTACTTC. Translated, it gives CASSETTKIQYF.

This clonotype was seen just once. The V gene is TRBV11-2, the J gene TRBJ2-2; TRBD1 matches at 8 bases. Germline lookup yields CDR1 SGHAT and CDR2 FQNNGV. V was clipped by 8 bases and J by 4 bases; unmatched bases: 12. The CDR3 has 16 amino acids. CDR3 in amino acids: CASGTRTGPLTGELFF. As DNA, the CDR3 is TGTGCCAGCGGCACGAGGACAGGGCCTCTCACCGGGGAGCTGTTTTTT.

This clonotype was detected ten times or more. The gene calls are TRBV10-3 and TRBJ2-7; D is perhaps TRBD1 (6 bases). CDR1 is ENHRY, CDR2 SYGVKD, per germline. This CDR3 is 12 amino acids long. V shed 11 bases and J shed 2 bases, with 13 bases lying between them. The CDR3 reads CAAGTTTYEQYF. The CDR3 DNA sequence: TGTGCCGCCGGGACAACAACCTACGAGCAGTACTTC.

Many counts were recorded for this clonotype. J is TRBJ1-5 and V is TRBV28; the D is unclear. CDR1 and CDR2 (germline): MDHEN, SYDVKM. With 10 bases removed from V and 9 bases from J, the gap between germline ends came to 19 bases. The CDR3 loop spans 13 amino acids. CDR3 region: CATTGLEVTPQHF. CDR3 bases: TGTGCCACGACTGGCCTTGAAGTGACGCCCCAGCATTTT.